This entry features one T cell receptor (beta chain) sequence. Method: immunoSEQ multiplex PCR; TCRdb's copy keeps in-frame clones and lacks some. The sample carries roughly 200,000 clones, about 87% recorded once. This sample was taken from a study of blood T cell repertoires in COVID-19. On the study more broadly: Sources were T cells, B-cell-depleted T cells, or PBMCs; the material itself was cDNA or gDNA.

Recovered status in Cohort 3 required two negative PCRs, clearance, or symptom resolution. V lost 5 bases and J 1 base, leaving 8 bases between the germline ends. Germline V gene sequence: CDR1 MNHEY, CDR2 SVGEGT. The length of the CDR3 is 13 residues. The chain joins TRBV6-2 or TRBV6-3 to TRBJ1-1; D call uncertain. This clonotype was sampled from a woman aged 25 to 39 who had recovered from COVID-19. Material: PBMCs or T cells enriched from blood (not recorded which). The CDR3 protein is CASSIGGNTEAFF. The CDR3 DNA reads as TGTGCCAGCAGTATCGGAGGGAACACTGAAGCTTTCTTT.